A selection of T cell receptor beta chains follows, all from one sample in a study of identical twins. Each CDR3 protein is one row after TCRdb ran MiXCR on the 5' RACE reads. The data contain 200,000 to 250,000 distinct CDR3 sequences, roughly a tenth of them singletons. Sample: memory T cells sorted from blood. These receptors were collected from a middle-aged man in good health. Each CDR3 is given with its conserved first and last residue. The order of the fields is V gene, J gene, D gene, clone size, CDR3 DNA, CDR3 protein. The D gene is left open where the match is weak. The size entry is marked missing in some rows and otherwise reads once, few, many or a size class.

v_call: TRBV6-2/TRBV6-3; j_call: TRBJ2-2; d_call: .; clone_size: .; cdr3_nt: TGTGCCAGCAGTTTATTAGGACGAAGAAGCACCGGGGAGCTGTTTTTT; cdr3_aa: CASSLLGRRSTGELFF
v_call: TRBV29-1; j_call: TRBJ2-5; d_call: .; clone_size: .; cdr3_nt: TGCAGCGTTGAAGAAGTAGGGAGAGAGACCCAGTACTTC; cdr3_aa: CSVEEVGRETQYF
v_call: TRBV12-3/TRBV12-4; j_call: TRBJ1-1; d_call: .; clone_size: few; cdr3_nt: TGTGCCAGCAGTCCACCGGACAGACTTGAAGCTTTCTTT; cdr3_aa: CASSPPDRLEAFF
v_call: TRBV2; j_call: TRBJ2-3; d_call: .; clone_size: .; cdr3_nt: TGTGCCAGCAGTGAAGATTGGACCTTACTAATGGATACGCAGTATTTT; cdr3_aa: CASSEDWTLLMDTQYF
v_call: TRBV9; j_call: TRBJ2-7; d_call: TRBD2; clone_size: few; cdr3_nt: TGTGCCAGCAGCGTTACGGCGGGAGCCTCAGAGAGGCAGTACTTC; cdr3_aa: CASSVTAGASERQYF
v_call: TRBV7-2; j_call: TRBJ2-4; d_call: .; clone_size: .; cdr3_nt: TGTGCCAGCAGTTCTCGGGTAGCCAAAAACATTCAGTACTTC; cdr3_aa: CASSSRVAKNIQYF
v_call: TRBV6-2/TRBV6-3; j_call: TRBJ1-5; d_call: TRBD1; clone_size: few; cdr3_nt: TGTGCCAGCACCGGGACAGGGGGCGGCAATCAGCCCCAGCATTTT; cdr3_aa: CASTGTGGGNQPQHF
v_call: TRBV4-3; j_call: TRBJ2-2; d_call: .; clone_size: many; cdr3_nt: TGCGCCAGCAGCCAATATCTAGAGGCTAACACCGGGGAGCTGTTTTTT; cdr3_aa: CASSQYLEANTGELFF
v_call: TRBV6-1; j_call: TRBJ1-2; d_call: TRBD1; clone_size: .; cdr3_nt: TGTGCCAGCAGTGACCTTGCGGGACAGGGCTATGGCTACACCTTC; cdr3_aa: CASSDLAGQGYGYTF
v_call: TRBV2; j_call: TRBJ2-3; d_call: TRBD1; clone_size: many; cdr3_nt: TGTGCCAGCAGCCCCGGGACAGGGTCAGATACGCAGTATTTT; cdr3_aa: CASSPGTGSDTQYF
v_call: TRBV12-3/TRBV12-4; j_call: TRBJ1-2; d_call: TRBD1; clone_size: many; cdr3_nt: TGTGCCAGCAGTTCCTCAGGGGGATCTGGCTACACCTTC; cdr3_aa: CASSSSGGSGYTF
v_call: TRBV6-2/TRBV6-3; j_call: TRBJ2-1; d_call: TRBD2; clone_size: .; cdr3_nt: TGTGCCAGCAGAAACGCCGCGGGGGGGCTCAATGAGCAGTTCTTC; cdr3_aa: CASRNAAGGLNEQFF
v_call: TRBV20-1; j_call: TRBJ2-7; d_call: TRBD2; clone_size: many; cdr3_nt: TGCAGTGCTAGCATGGGCGGGAGAGGCTACGAGCAGTACTTC; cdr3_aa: CSASMGGRGYEQYF
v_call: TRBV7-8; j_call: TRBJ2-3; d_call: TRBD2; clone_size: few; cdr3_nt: TGTGCCAGCAGCTTGATGGCGGGGGGGGGAGATACGCAGTATTTT; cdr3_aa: CASSLMAGGGDTQYF
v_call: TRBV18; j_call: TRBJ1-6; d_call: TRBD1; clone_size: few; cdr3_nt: TGTGCCAGCTCACCGGGACAGGAAAATTCACCCCTCCACTTT; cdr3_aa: CASSPGQENSPLHF
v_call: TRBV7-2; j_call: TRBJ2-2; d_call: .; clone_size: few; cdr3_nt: TGTGCCAGCAGCTTAGCTGGGGCGCCCGGGGAGCTGTTTTTT; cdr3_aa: CASSLAGAPGELFF
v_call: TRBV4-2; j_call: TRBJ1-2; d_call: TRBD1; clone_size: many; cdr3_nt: TGTGCCAGCAGCCAAGAGGACAGGGCCGGTAACTATGGCTACACCTTC; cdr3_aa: CASSQEDRAGNYGYTF